This record concerns one T cell receptor (beta chain) sequence. The data are from a study of CD8 T cells in Susac syndrome. The RNA, roughly 0.5 to 1 ug, was put through reverse transcription using random hexamers. Using its own MiXCR run on the immunoSEQ multiplex PCR reads, TCRdb lists one record per CDR3 protein. The sample shows approximately 170,000 distinct CDR3 sequences, under 95% of them seen only once. The control participants were healthy donors, and these controls were matched with respect to both age and sex. The specimen sequenced was CD4+ T cells from PBMCs. This TCR was recovered from a human donor in good health.

The CDR3 reads CAIRGQGGQETQYF. The CDR3 DNA reads as TGTGCCATCAGGGGACAGGGAGGCCAAGAGACCCAGTACTTC. The chain has TRBV10-3 and TRBJ2-5; 9 nucleotides match TRBD1. CDR1 ENHRY and CDR2 SYGVKD come from the germline V gene. The J segment lost 1 base and the V segment lost 6 bases, leaving 3 bases of the junction unmatched. The CDR3 is made up of 14 amino acids.